This TCR beta chain is drawn from a study of control samples from healthy donors and cancer patients. Sequenced by immunoSEQ multiplex PCR; TCRdb stores in-frame clones only, minus some. The sample lists 120,000 or so clones, about 95% occurring once. The CDR3 extends over 17 amino acids. Germline CDR1 SGHAT, CDR2 FQNNGV. Trimming shortened V by 7 bases and J by 1 base, and 22 bases separated the two germline ends. The clonotype was recovered from a man aged 25 to 40 in good health. Sequencing was carried out using blood. The gene calls are TRBV11-2 and TRBJ1-1, with D possibly TRBD1 on 6 matching bases. CDR3 sequence reads: CASTPSAWGARNTEAFF. Here the CDR3 DNA reads TGTGCCAGCACCCCCTCCGCTTGGGGGGCTCGGAACACTGAAGCTTTCTTT.